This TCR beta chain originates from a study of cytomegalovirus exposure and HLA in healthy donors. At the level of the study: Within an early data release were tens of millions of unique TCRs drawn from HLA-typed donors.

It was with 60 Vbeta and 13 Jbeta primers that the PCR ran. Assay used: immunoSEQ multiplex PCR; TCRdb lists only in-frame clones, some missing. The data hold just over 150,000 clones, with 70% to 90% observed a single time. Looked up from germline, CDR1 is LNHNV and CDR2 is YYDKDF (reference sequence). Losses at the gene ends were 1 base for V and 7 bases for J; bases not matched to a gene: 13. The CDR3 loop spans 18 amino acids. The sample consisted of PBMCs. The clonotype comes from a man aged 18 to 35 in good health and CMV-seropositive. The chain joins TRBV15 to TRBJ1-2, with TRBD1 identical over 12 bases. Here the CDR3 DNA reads TGTGCCACCAGCAGAGCTGGGACAGGGGGCGCTTTAGGGAGTGGCTACACCTTC. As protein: CATSRAGTGGALGSGYTF.